Listed below are T cell receptor beta chains from one sample, sequenced in a study of shared clonotypes between healthy human individuals. Some clones are missing from TCRdb's copy, which holds only in-frame ones; the method was immunoSEQ multiplex PCR. Of 600,000 to 750,000 clones in the sample, around 91% were seen once. Sample: memory CD8+ T cells from PBMCs. These receptors were obtained from a man younger than 30 in good health. Some clones in this sample may be carry-over from other donors' samples. Each CDR3 is given with its conserved first and last residue. The order of the fields is clone size, J gene, D gene, V gene, CDR3 DNA, CDR3 protein. The D gene is left open where the match is weak. Only some rows state a clone size, as once, few, many or a class for expanded clones.

clone_size: NA
j_call: TRBJ2-3
d_call: TRBD2
v_call: TRBV7-9
cdr3_nt: TGTGCCAGCAGCCCTTTAGCGGGAGTTGGAGATACGCAGTATTTT
cdr3_aa: CASSPLAGVGDTQYF

clone_size: NA
j_call: TRBJ2-7
d_call: TRBD2
v_call: TRBV5-1
cdr3_nt: TGCGCCAGCAGCTTTAGCGGGACCTCCTACGAGCAGTACTTC
cdr3_aa: CASSFSGTSYEQYF

clone_size: NA
j_call: TRBJ1-1
d_call: NA
v_call: TRBV13
cdr3_nt: TGTGCCAGCAGCTTCGGCGGGGGGAACACTGAAGCTTTCTTT
cdr3_aa: CASSFGGGNTEAFF

clone_size: NA
j_call: TRBJ2-7
d_call: NA
v_call: TRBV10-3
cdr3_nt: TGTGCCATCAGTGAGGGGACCGACTTATACAGCTCCTACGAGCAGTACTTC
cdr3_aa: CAISEGTDLYSSYEQYF

clone_size: NA
j_call: TRBJ1-4
d_call: NA
v_call: TRBV5-5
cdr3_nt: TGTGCCAGCAGCCGATCTTCCAGGGATGAAAAACTGTTTTTT
cdr3_aa: CASSRSSRDEKLFF

clone_size: NA
j_call: TRBJ2-2
d_call: NA
v_call: TRBV23-1
cdr3_nt: TGCGCCAGCAGCCTAACCGGAGGGGCGGAAGGCACCGGGGAGCTGTTTTTT
cdr3_aa: CASSLTGGAEGTGELFF

clone_size: NA
j_call: TRBJ2-1
d_call: NA
v_call: TRBV27
cdr3_nt: TGTGCCAGCAGTTCCCGGGCCGAGCAGTTCTTC
cdr3_aa: CASSSRAEQFF

clone_size: NA
j_call: TRBJ2-7
d_call: TRBD2
v_call: TRBV6-5
cdr3_nt: TGTGCCAGCAGTTATGGGACTAGCGGTATCGACGAGCAGTACTTC
cdr3_aa: CASSYGTSGIDEQYF

clone_size: NA
j_call: TRBJ2-6
d_call: NA
v_call: TRBV6-1
cdr3_nt: TGTGCCAGCAGTGAAGCTTGGGTTGGCGGGGCCAACGTCCTGACTTTC
cdr3_aa: CASSEAWVGGANVLTF

clone_size: NA
j_call: TRBJ2-5
d_call: TRBD2
v_call: TRBV7-2
cdr3_nt: TGTGCCAGCAGAGAGACCGGACTAGCGGAGTGGGGAGAGACCCAGTACTTC
cdr3_aa: CASRETGLAEWGETQYF

clone_size: few
j_call: TRBJ2-7
d_call: NA
v_call: TRBV10-3
cdr3_nt: TGTGCCATCAGTGAGCCCTCAGCCGGACAGAAGAGCAACGAGCAGTACTTC
cdr3_aa: CAISEPSAGQKSNEQYF

clone_size: NA
j_call: TRBJ1-2
d_call: TRBD1
v_call: TRBV25-1
cdr3_nt: TGTGCCAGCAGTCGGGACAGGGGGCCTAATTTTGGCTACACCTTC
cdr3_aa: CASSRDRGPNFGYTF

clone_size: NA
j_call: TRBJ2-7
d_call: NA
v_call: TRBV7-9
cdr3_nt: TGTGCCAGCAGCTTGACAGGTACCCACGAGCAGTACTTC
cdr3_aa: CASSLTGTHEQYF

clone_size: once
j_call: TRBJ2-1
d_call: NA
v_call: TRBV7-9
cdr3_nt: TGTGCCAGCAGCTTCCCCCGGGGGCTCTACAATGAGCAGTTCTTC
cdr3_aa: CASSFPRGLYNEQFF

clone_size: NA
j_call: TRBJ2-1
d_call: TRBD1
v_call: TRBV5-4
cdr3_nt: TGTGCCAGCAGCCCAGGACAGGGAGGTTCCGATGAGCAGTTCTTC
cdr3_aa: CASSPGQGGSDEQFF

clone_size: NA
j_call: TRBJ2-7
d_call: NA
v_call: TRBV30
cdr3_nt: TGTGCCTGTCTGGGAGCAGTTAACTCCTACGAGCAGTACTTC
cdr3_aa: CACLGAVNSYEQYF

clone_size: few
j_call: TRBJ2-2
d_call: TRBD2
v_call: TRBV9
cdr3_nt: TGTGCCAGTTCTGGGGCGGGAGGTGCGAACACCGGGGAGCTGTTTTTT
cdr3_aa: CASSGAGGANTGELFF

clone_size: NA
j_call: TRBJ2-3
d_call: TRBD1
v_call: TRBV7-9
cdr3_nt: TGTGCCAGCAGTCCTAACAGGGGGCGGTCAGATACGCAGTATTTT
cdr3_aa: CASSPNRGRSDTQYF

clone_size: NA
j_call: TRBJ2-7
d_call: NA
v_call: TRBV27
cdr3_nt: TGTGCCAGCAGTTCAGGGGTCCCCTACGAGCAGTACTTC
cdr3_aa: CASSSGVPYEQYF

clone_size: few
j_call: TRBJ2-5
d_call: NA
v_call: TRBV6-1
cdr3_nt: TGTGCCAGCAGTGAAGCGCTAGTGGGCCAAGAGACCCAGTACTTC
cdr3_aa: CASSEALVGQETQYF

clone_size: NA
j_call: TRBJ2-2
d_call: NA
v_call: TRBV6-1
cdr3_nt: TGTGCCAGCAGGCCGGGGGTCCAGAACACCGGGGAGCTGTTTTTT
cdr3_aa: CASRPGVQNTGELFF

clone_size: NA
j_call: TRBJ2-5
d_call: TRBD2
v_call: TRBV4-2
cdr3_nt: TGTGCCAGCAGCCAAGATTGGGGCCAGCGGGAGCGTCTGCGGGAGACCCAGTACTTC
cdr3_aa: CASSQDWGQRERLRETQYF

clone_size: NA
j_call: TRBJ2-1
d_call: NA
v_call: TRBV7-8
cdr3_nt: TGTGCCAGCAGCCCGTCCCGGGATAAGCAGTTCTTC
cdr3_aa: CASSPSRDKQFF

clone_size: NA
j_call: TRBJ2-1
d_call: NA
v_call: TRBV5-6
cdr3_nt: TGTGCCAGCAGCTGGCCTAACAATGAGCAGTTCTTC
cdr3_aa: CASSWPNNEQFF

clone_size: NA
j_call: TRBJ2-2
d_call: NA
v_call: TRBV11-1
cdr3_nt: TGTGCCAGCAGCTTAGGGGCAGGGAACACCGGGGAGCTGTTTTTT
cdr3_aa: CASSLGAGNTGELFF

clone_size: NA
j_call: TRBJ2-7
d_call: TRBD2
v_call: TRBV27
cdr3_nt: TGTGCCAGCAGTTTCAGCGGGAGCGCCTACGAGCAGTACTTC
cdr3_aa: CASSFSGSAYEQYF

clone_size: NA
j_call: TRBJ2-7
d_call: NA
v_call: TRBV5-8
cdr3_nt: TGTGCCAGCAGCTTTCTCGGGACACCATACGAGCAGTACTTC
cdr3_aa: CASSFLGTPYEQYF

clone_size: NA
j_call: TRBJ2-7
d_call: TRBD1
v_call: TRBV28
cdr3_nt: TGTGCCAGCAGTCGGACAGGGAGCTTCTACGAGCAGTACTTC
cdr3_aa: CASSRTGSFYEQYF

clone_size: NA
j_call: TRBJ2-5
d_call: TRBD2
v_call: TRBV6-6
cdr3_nt: TGTGCCAGCAGTACAAAGACTAGCGGGAGACAGACCCAGTACTTC
cdr3_aa: CASSTKTSGRQTQYF